Reported below is one TCR beta chain. The source of the sample is a study of identical twins. V gave up 5 bases and J gave up 10 bases; unmatched junction bases: 13. Germline CDR1 and CDR2: SEHNR and FQNEAQ (reference sequence). CDR3 length equals 17 residues. TCRdb re-analysed the 5' RACE reads in MiXCR, keeping a single row per CDR3 protein. The sample comprises roughly 540,000 distinct CDR3 sequences, 20% to 25% of which are singletons, and around 1% rests with the top ten. These data are also associated with another study on T cells expressing NK-cell markers. Turning to that study: Dominant NKG2C+ clonotypes in a handful of donors made up roughly 1.0-7.0% of CD8+ T cells.

The rearrangement links TRBV7-9 to TRBJ2-3; 15 nucleotides line up with TRBD2. The receptor was derived from a woman younger than 35 in good health. Sequencing used CD4+ T cells sorted from blood. Written as DNA, the CDR3 is TGTGCCAGCAGCGGATCCGGGACTAGCGGGAGGCGCGGGGCGCAGTATTTT. It is translated as CASSGSGTSGRRGAQYF.